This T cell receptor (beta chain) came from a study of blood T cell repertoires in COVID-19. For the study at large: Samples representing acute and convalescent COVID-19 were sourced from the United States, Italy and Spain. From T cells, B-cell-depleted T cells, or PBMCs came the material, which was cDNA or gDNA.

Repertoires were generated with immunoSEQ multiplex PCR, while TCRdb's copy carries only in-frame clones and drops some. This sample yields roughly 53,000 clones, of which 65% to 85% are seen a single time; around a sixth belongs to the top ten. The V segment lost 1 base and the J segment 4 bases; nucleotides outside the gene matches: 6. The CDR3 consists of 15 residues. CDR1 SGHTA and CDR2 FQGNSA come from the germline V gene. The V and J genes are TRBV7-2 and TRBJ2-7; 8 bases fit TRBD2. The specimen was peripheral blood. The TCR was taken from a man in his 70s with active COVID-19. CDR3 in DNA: TGTGCCAGCAGCTTAGAGGGTAGCGGGATGTACGAGCAGTACTTC. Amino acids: CASSLEGSGMYEQYF.